The 25 T cell receptor beta chains in this list originate from one sample, sequenced in a study of cytomegalovirus exposure and HLA in healthy donors. 60 Vbeta and 13 Jbeta primers were used in PCR. Generated by immunoSEQ multiplex PCR, the TCRdb table keeps only in-frame clones and is missing some. Here the sample spans 150,000 to 200,000 clones, roughly 86% being singletons. Sequenced material: PBMCs. The receptors here all came from a woman aged 18-30 years in good health and CMV-seronegative.

The chain combines TRBV6-1 with TRBJ2-1; D perhaps matches TRBD2 (5 bases). Germline CDR1 MNHNS, CDR2 SASEGT. The CDR3 contains 14 residues. With 8 bases removed from V and 7 bases from J, the gap between germline ends came to 18 bases. In DNA form, the CDR3 reads TGTGCCAGCCCTCCTCCGGGGAGCGGTAATGAGCAGTTCTTC. Translated, it gives CASPPPGSGNEQFF.

A single count supports this clone. The chain combines TRBV30 with TRBJ1-6, with 7 bases matching TRBD1. J lost 14 bases, V lost 0 bases, and 16 bases had no gene match. Germline CDR1 reads GTSNPN; CDR2 reads SVGIG (reference sequence). This CDR3 region has 16 residues. CDR3 sequence (DNA): TGTGCCTGGAGTGTACTGCGCGGTCGCGGGCAGGGGGCCCTCCACTTT. It is translated as CAWSVLRGRGQGALHF.

The chain is built from TRBV14 and TRBJ1-6, with D perhaps matching TRBD1 (6 bases). Deletions cut 1 base from V and 10 bases from J, with 11 bases between. The germline V gene encodes CDR1 SGHDN and CDR2 FVKESK. This CDR3 comprises 14 residues. The CDR3 coding sequence is TGTGCCAGCAGCCAAGTGCGGACAGACTCACCCCTCCACTTT. Translated: CASSQVRTDSPLHF.

The V gene is TRBV4-3, the J gene TRBJ1-4; D is possibly TRBD1 (5 bases). The ends were cut back, 0 bases at V and 7 bases at J, with 12 bases in the middle. Germline CDR1 LGHNA, CDR2 YSLEER. This CDR3 spans 15 amino acids. The chain's CDR3 is CASSQDGGAGEKLFF. CDR3 bases: TGCGCCAGCAGCCAAGATGGAGGGGCTGGTGAAAAACTGTTTTTT.

This clone was counted between two and nine times. The chain links TRBV7-2 to TRBJ1-2; D may be TRBD1 (5 bases). Trimming pared 5 bases from V and 8 bases from J, leaving 15 bases between. CDR1 is SGHTA, CDR2 FQGNSA, per germline. This CDR3 contains 13 residues. The CDR3 loop is CASSPKQAEGYTF. The DNA for the CDR3 is TGTGCCAGCAGCCCGAAACAGGCGGAAGGCTACACCTTC. The whole variable domain, filled in from reference TRBV7-2 and TRBJ1-2, reads GAGVSQSPSNKVTEKGKDVELRCDPISGHTALYWYRQSLGQGLEFLIYFQGNSAPDKSGLPSDRFSAERTGGSVSTLTIQRTQQEDSAVYLCASSPKQAEGYTFGSGTRLTVV.

V and J are TRBV27 and TRBJ1-4; D call uncertain. The germline gives CDR1 MNHEY, CDR2 SMNVEV (reference sequence). The CDR3 covers 15 residues. V lost 5 bases and J 0 bases, leaving 10 bases between the germline ends. CDR3 DNA sequence: TGTGCCAGCAGTCCCCAGGAAGCAACTAATGAAAAACTGTTTTTT. It encodes CASSPQEATNEKLFF. Together with reference TRBV27 and TRBJ1-4, the CDR3 gives the full variable domain: EAQVTQNPRYLITVTGKKLTVTCSQNMNHEYMSWYRQDPGLGLRQIYYSMNVEVTDKGDVPEGYKVSRKEKRNFPLILESPSPNQTSLYFCASSPQEATNEKLFFGSGTQLSVL.

This CDR3 reads CARTENYYNEQFF. CDR3 nucleotide sequence: TGTGCCAGAACCGAGAATTACTACAATGAGCAGTTCTTC. V usage is TRBV6-4 and J usage is TRBJ2-1; D gene unclear. Per germline, CDR1 MRHNA and CDR2 SNTAGT. V lost 9 bases and J 3 bases, leaving 12 bases between the germline ends. This CDR3 spans 13 amino acids.

V and J are TRBV20-1 and TRBJ1-2; D uncertain. The CDR3 runs 11 residues. V shed 5 bases and J shed 8 bases, with 12 bases lying between them. From germline, CDR1 is DFQATT and CDR2 SNEGSKA (reference sequence). The CDR3 loop is CSAPREEGYTF. In DNA, the CDR3 is TGCAGTGCTCCGAGGGAGGAGGGCTACACCTTC.

The rearrangement links TRBV9 to TRBJ1-1, with 7 nucleotides matching TRBD1. The CDR3 contains 15 residues. V lost 9 bases to trimming and J lost 3 bases; unmatched junction nucleotides: 14. The germline V gene encodes CDR1 SGDLS and CDR2 YYNGEE. This CDR3 reads CATPPHRGIDTEAFF. DNA of the CDR3: TGTGCCACCCCCCCACACAGGGGTATCGACACTGAAGCTTTCTTT.

The V and J genes are TRBV5-1 and TRBJ2-1, with 14 bases aligning to TRBD2. The CDR3 has 20 amino acids. J gave up 7 bases and V 2 bases, and 17 bases lay outside the gene matches. CDR1 and CDR2 (germline): SGHRS, YFSETQ. This chain's CDR3 is CASSFYRLAGGPRKKNEQFF. The CDR3 DNA is TGCGCCAGCAGCTTCTATAGACTAGCGGGAGGGCCACGCAAAAAGAATGAGCAGTTCTTC.

The chain uses TRBV2 and TRBJ2-2; maybe TRBD2 (5 bases). The CDR3 runs to 15 residues. CDR1 SNHLY and CDR2 FYNNEI come from the germline V gene. V lost 7 bases and J 5 bases, leaving 17 bases between the germline ends. CDR3 protein: CASNHRDFFTGELFF. The CDR3 nucleotides read TGTGCCAGCAATCACCGGGATTTTTTTACCGGGGAGCTGTTTTTT.

The rearrangement links TRBV7-2 to TRBJ2-1, with TRBD2 matching over 14 bases. J lost 9 bases, V lost 4 bases, and 2 bases had no gene match. Germline V gives CDR1 SGHTA, CDR2 FQGNSA. The CDR3 has 14 amino acids. This CDR3 reads CASSSGLAGGEQFF. CDR3 DNA sequence: TGTGCCAGCAGCTCCGGACTAGCGGGGGGTGAGCAGTTCTTC.

The DNA of the CDR3 is TGTGCCAGCAGACTAGCGGGGAGCACAGATACGCAGTATTTT. It specifies CASRLAGSTDTQYF. The gene calls are TRBV7-2 and TRBJ2-3; 10 nucleotides match TRBD2. CDR1 and CDR2 (germline): SGHTA, FQGNSA. The V gene end was trimmed by 6 bases and the J gene end by 0 bases; junction bases not matched to a gene: 0. The CDR3 is 14 residues long.

This rearrangement joins TRBV19 to TRBJ2-1; no clear D. The CDR3 sequence is 12 residues long. Per germline, CDR1 LNHDA and CDR2 SQIVND (reference sequence). The ends were cut back, 3 bases at V and 8 bases at J, with 8 bases in the middle. The CDR3 DNA sequence: TGTGCCAGTAGTATCCCTAACTATGAGCAGTTCTTC. It specifies CASSIPNYEQFF.

The chain recombines TRBV6-1 with TRBJ1-4, with a tentative D call TRBD1 (6 bases). Trimming removed 7 bases from V and 3 bases from J, with 12 bases in between. The CDR3 extends over 14 amino acids. Germline V lookup: CDR1 MNHNS, CDR2 SASEGT. The CDR3 region has the DNA TGTGCCAGCACCACAGGGACGTCTAATGAAAAACTGTTTTTT. It codes for CASTTGTSNEKLFF.

In the case of this clone: At one of its ends the junction is not consistent with the germline gene, which may arise from a read error. The chain recombines TRBV6-5 with TRBJ1-5; TRBD1 matches 7 bases. The germline V gene encodes CDR1 MNHEY and CDR2 SVGAGI. The length of the CDR3 is 13 residues. In nucleotides, the CDR3 is TGTGCCAGCAGCTCCAGGGGGGATCACCCCCAGCATTTT. Protein sequence: CASSSRGDHPQHF.

The chain employs TRBV18 and TRBJ1-2; a weak D match, TRBD1 (5 bases). V was pared by 3 bases and J by 6 bases, with 11 bases between. Per germline, CDR1 KGHSH and CDR2 LQKENI. The CDR3 consists of 13 residues. DNA of the CDR3: TGTGCCAGCTCACCGGCGACAGCGAATGGCTACACCTTC. It specifies CASSPATANGYTF.

The chain combines TRBV5-5 with TRBJ2-1, with 12 nucleotides matching TRBD2. The CDR3 has 15 amino acids. After removal of 4 bases from V and 4 bases from J, the junction contained 3 bases not matched to a gene. The germline gives CDR1 SGHKS, CDR2 YYEKEE (reference sequence). The CDR3 region has the DNA TGTGCCAGCAGCCTAGCGGGAGGGCGATACAATGAGCAGTTCTTC. This codes for CASSLAGGRYNEQFF.

Notes on this clone: Other nucleotide sequences in the sample specify the same CDR3. The V call is TRBV7-2, the J call TRBJ2-7, with 7 bases identical to TRBD2. Germline trimming cut 0 bases from V and 2 bases from J; bases unmatched to any gene: 1. The CDR3 has 14 amino acids. Per the germline V gene, CDR1 is SGHTA and CDR2 is FQGNSA. As DNA, the CDR3 is TGTGCCAGCAGCTTAGCGGGAGGGCCCTACGAGCAGTACTTC. Translated: CASSLAGGPYEQYF.

The rearrangement joins TRBV11-1 to TRBJ1-2; the D gene is possibly TRBD1 (6 bases). The CDR3 has 15 amino acids. V shed 5 bases and J shed 2 bases, with 15 bases lying between them. CDR1 is SGHAT, CDR2 FQDESV, per germline (reference sequence). The CDR3 loop reads CASSLLGHFNYGYTF. In nucleotides, the CDR3 is TGTGCCAGCAGCCTCTTGGGACACTTCAACTATGGCTACACCTTC. Variable domain in full (rest from reference TRBV11-1 and TRBJ1-2): EAEVAQSPRYKITEKSQAVAFWCDPISGHATLYWYRQILGQGPELLVQFQDESVVDDSQLPKDRFSAERLKGVDSTLKIQPAELGDSAMYLCASSLLGHFNYGYTFGSGTRLTVV.

The CDR3 sequence is CASSPPGQDEQYF. CDR3 bases: TGTGCCAGCTCACCACCGGGACAGGACGAGCAGTACTTC. The chain has TRBV18 and TRBJ2-7, with 8 bases lining up with TRBD1. This CDR3 has 13 amino acids. Trimming cost V 0 bases and J 5 bases; bases outside gene matches: 0. Germline CDR1 is KGHSH and CDR2 is LQKENI.

V gene TRBV23-1 combines with J gene TRBJ1-1; weak D call: TRBD1 (5 bases). TRBV23-1 is marked as an open reading frame, function uncertain. Trimming left V 4 bases short and J 6 bases short, with 15 bases between. This CDR3 is 14 amino acids long. The CDR3 region is CASSPRGLKAEAFF. The CDR3 DNA reads TGCGCCAGCAGTCCAAGGGGCCTGAAAGCTGAAGCTTTCTTT.

The J gene is TRBJ2-3, the V gene TRBV5-1; 9 nucleotides align to TRBD2. In germline, CDR1 is SGHRS, CDR2 YFSETQ. The CDR3 is made up of 17 amino acids. Unmatched junction bases numbered 10, after V lost 1 base and J lost 4 bases. CDR3 coding DNA: TGCGCCAGCAGCTTGAAGTCCGGCGGGGGGGGAGCAGATACGCAGTATTTT. Protein sequence: CASSLKSGGGGADTQYF.

The chain is built from TRBV19 and TRBJ1-5; the D is unclear. CDR3 length: 16 residues. The V end was cut by 3 bases, the J end by 0 bases, with 12 bases between. Germline V gene lookup returns CDR1 LNHDA and CDR2 SQIVND (reference sequence). CDR3 in DNA: TGTGCCAGTAGTATTGGTAGAGGATATAGCAATCAGCCCCAGCATTTT. Translation: CASSIGRGYSNQPQHF. Full variable domain (missing parts from reference TRBV19 and TRBJ1-5): DGGITQSPKYLFRKEGQNVTLSCEQNLNHDAMYWYRQDPGQGLRLIYYSQIVNDFQKGDIAEGYSVSREKKESFPLTVTSAQKNPTAFYLCASSIGRGYSNQPQHFGDGTRLSIL.

Ten or more counts support this clone. This sequence joins TRBV6-4 and TRBJ2-3; D gene ambiguous. Deletions cut 0 bases from V and 4 bases from J, with 11 bases between. The CDR3 covers 15 residues. Germline CDR1 MRHNA, CDR2 SNTAGT. CDR3 region: CASSDSSGSADTQYF. CDR3 DNA: TGTGCCAGCAGTGACTCATCCGGGTCTGCAGATACGCAGTATTTT.